Listed below are T cell receptor beta chains from one sample, sequenced in a study of blood T cell repertoires in COVID-19. TCRdb's copy holds only in-frame clones and misses some; the assay was immunoSEQ multiplex PCR. This sample carries around 200,000 clones, around nine tenths of them seen once, and the ten largest clones take approximately 12%. Sequences were obtained from peripheral blood. The receptors were gathered from a woman between 18 and 30 years old who had recovered from COVID-19. CDR3s leave out the opening cysteine and the closing phenylalanine or tryptophan. The order of the fields is J gene, CDR3 length, V gene, CDR3 protein.

>TRBJ1-1|13|TRBV9
ASSVGGGPNTEAF
>TRBJ2-1|13|TRBV27
ASGLAGGLYNEQF
>TRBJ1-3|14|TRBV2
ASSEPGGLTGNTIY
>TRBJ2-7|12|TRBV4-3
ASSQEGTSDEQY
>TRBJ1-2|13|TRBV6-5
ASSRSGQGNYGYT
>TRBJ1-5|12|TRBV4-2
ASSQEESDRPQH
>TRBJ2-7|14|TRBV2
ASSDELAGGLNEQY
>TRBJ2-3|15|TRBV7-9
ASSPLILADREDTQY
>TRBJ2-2|14|TRBV7-2
ASSLAGPQTRGELF
>TRBJ1-3|13|TRBV7-2
ASSLKRSSGNTIY
>TRBJ2-1|11|TRBV9
ASSVGAGREQF
>TRBJ2-1|18|TRBV9
ASSVEGAPGLAGALGEQF
>TRBJ2-3|11|TRBV9
ASSVTSTDTQY
>TRBJ1-3|13|TRBV19
ASVDRAYSGNTIY
>TRBJ2-7|14|TRBV7-6
ASSTPTSGSPGEQY
>TRBJ2-3|12|TRBV5-1
ASSPGLEADTQY
>TRBJ1-1|12|TRBV10-3
AISESGRGTEAF
>TRBJ2-5|12|TRBV13
ASSLRGGRETQY
>TRBJ2-1|14|TRBV15
ATSRETSGRSSEQF
>TRBJ2-7|14|TRBV12-5
ASGLVPGNRLFEQY
>TRBJ1-1|15|TRBV5-6
ASSLEVQAQPDTEAF
>TRBJ1-2|13|TRBV4-2
ASSHLGQISPGYT
>TRBJ1-2|15|TRBV6-2/TRBV6-3
ASSTGTGVYWDYGYT
>TRBJ2-7|15|TRBV7-2
ASSLGIAGGPRYEQY
>TRBJ2-5|14|TRBV13
ASSLGLAGAGGTQY
>TRBJ1-2|12|TRBV18
ASSRDRHNYGYT
>TRBJ1-2|12|TRBV13
ASRPTGYIDGYT
>TRBJ1-1|13|TRBV27
ASSLSTQGNTEAF